Presented here are 9 T cell receptor beta chains from one specimen sequenced in a study of T cells in localized non-small cell lung cancer. Repertoires were generated with immunoSEQ multiplex PCR, while TCRdb's copy carries only in-frame clones and drops some. The sample has approximately 30,000 clones; roughly 93% are singletons. The material sequenced was peripheral blood, taken before any cancer treatment. These receptors were obtained from a female donor over 55 with stage I lung adenocarcinoma.

The CDR3 is CASSASPTGGFGYTF. CDR3 in DNA: TGTGCCAGTAGTGCCTCCCCCACAGGGGGCTTTGGCTACACCTTC. The rearrangement joins TRBV19 to TRBJ1-2, with TRBD1 identical over 9 bases. The ends lost 5 bases at V and 7 bases at J; junction bases unmatched: 11. Per germline, CDR1 LNHDA and CDR2 SQIVND (reference sequence). There are 15 residues in the CDR3.

The V gene is TRBV19, the J gene TRBJ2-3; D is possibly TRBD1 or TRBD2 (8 bases each). The CDR3 is 18 residues long. CDR1 and CDR2 from the germline V gene are LNHDA and SQIVND (reference sequence). V dropped 4 bases and J dropped 1 base, with 21 bases sitting between them. DNA for the CDR3: TGTGCCAGTAGTACCCGACGGGGGGGGACAGGCCGCACAGATACGCAGTATTTT. It translates to CASSTRRGGTGRTDTQYF.

The genes are TRBV7-9 and TRBJ2-1; 10 bases map to TRBD2. This CDR3 is built from 15 residues. Germline assignment: CDR1 SEHNR and CDR2 FQNEAQ (reference sequence). The trim removed 5 bases at V and 8 bases at J, leaving 9 bases unmatched. The CDR3 reads CASSQTGTSEDEQFF. The CDR3 bases are TGTGCCAGCAGCCAAACCGGGACTAGCGAGGATGAGCAGTTCTTC.

As DNA, the CDR3 is TGTGCCAGCAGCTTAGCGCAGCGGGGCCAAGAGACCCAGTACTTC. Translation gives CASSLAQRGQETQYF. The chain recombines TRBV7-8 with TRBJ2-5; 7 nucleotides agree with TRBD2. CDR1 is SGHVS and CDR2 is FQNEAQ in the germline V gene. J was trimmed by 1 base and V by 0 bases; bases with no gene match: 2. The CDR3 covers 15 residues.

The chain combines TRBV29-1 with TRBJ2-5, with 8 nucleotides matching TRBD1. The V segment lost 3 bases and the J segment 5 bases; nucleotides outside the gene matches: 5. This CDR3 has 13 amino acids. Germline V CDR1 and CDR2: SQVTM, ANQGSEA. Here the CDR3 DNA reads TGCAGCGTTGACAGGGGGCGTTTGGAGACCCAGTACTTC. Its translation: CSVDRGRLETQYF.

The rearrangement links TRBV29-1 to TRBJ2-1, with 8 bases that match TRBD1. Germline V gene data show CDR1 as SQVTM and CDR2 as ANQGSEA. The CDR3 spans 17 residues. Losses at the gene ends were 6 bases for V and 3 bases for J; bases not matched to a gene: 16. The CDR3 spells CSVSGQGFPHSYNEQFF. In DNA form, the CDR3 reads TGCAGCGTCTCCGGACAGGGATTTCCTCATAGCTACAATGAGCAGTTCTTC.

This chain uses TRBV6-1 with TRBJ2-3, with D uncertain. V lost 1 base and J 3 bases, leaving 5 bases between the germline ends. The CDR3 has 13 amino acids. Germline-derived CDR1 and CDR2 are MNHNS and SASEGT. The DNA of the CDR3 is TGTGCCAGCAGTGAAGTTGGGACAGATACGCAGTATTTT. Its protein product is CASSEVGTDTQYF.

V gene TRBV19 combines with J gene TRBJ1-2; 7 bases are a match to TRBD1. Trimming at V came to 7 bases and at J to 6 bases, leaving 11 bases not matched to a gene. The germline V gene encodes CDR1 LNHDA and CDR2 SQIVND (reference sequence). The CDR3 loop spans 14 amino acids. In DNA form, the CDR3 reads TGTGCCAGTACCCGGGGGGGGACAGTTCATGGCTACACCTTC. It specifies CASTRGGTVHGYTF. The full variable domain, with the rest looked up from reference TRBV19 and TRBJ1-2, is DGGITQSPKYLFRKEGQNVTLSCEQNLNHDAMYWYRQDPGQGLRLIYYSQIVNDFQKGDIAEGYSVSREKKESFPLTVTSAQKNPTAFYLCASTRGGTVHGYTFGSGTRLTVV.

In regard to this clone: The CDR3 carries no conserved terminal phenylalanine or tryptophan, so it likely arises from a read error. The chain carries TRBV5-8 and TRBJ2-3; 11 bases map to TRBD2. The V and J ends lost 3 bases and 1 base, in that order; junction bases with no gene match: 7. CDR3 length: 17 amino acids. Looked up from germline, CDR1 is SGHTS and CDR2 is YDEGEE. CDR3 amino acids: CASSSPGTSGRTDTQYL. The CDR3 bases are TGTGCCAGCAGCTCTCCCGGGACTAGCGGTCGCACAGATACGCAGTATCTT.